The 20 T cell receptor beta chains below all came from one sample that was sequenced in a study of radiation and T cells in renal cell carcinoma. Produced via immunoSEQ multiplex PCR; TCRdb's table is partial and in-frame only. The sample has fewer than 200,000 clones; roughly nine tenths are singletons. Time point denoted: blood 4 weeks post-SBRT, at nephrectomy. Treatment of the sample: 15 Gy SBRT to primary tumor, nephrectomy 4 weeks later. The specimen comprised blood, sampled from a patient whose treatment included radiotherapy and nephrectomy. All receptors derive from a woman aged 45-60 years with renal cell carcinoma.

This clone came up a few times. The V and J genes are TRBV11-3 and TRBJ1-4; 9 bases are a match to TRBD1. CDR1 SGHNT and CDR2 YENEEA come from the germline V gene. The CDR3 totals 15 residues. V shed 4 bases and J 7 bases; nucleotides not matched to a gene: 7. CDR3 in amino acids: CASSSRQGDLEKLFF. DNA of the CDR3: TGTGCCAGCAGCTCCCGACAGGGGGATCTTGAAAAACTGTTTTTT.

This clone was observed a single time. The V gene is TRBV5-1, the J gene TRBJ1-6; D unresolved. The germline CDR1 and CDR2 sequences are SGHRS and YFSETQ. Trimming removed 0 bases at V and 7 bases at J, with 11 bases between. The CDR3 is made up of 15 amino acids. This CDR3 is CASSLVPQINSPLHF. Written as DNA, the CDR3 is TGCGCCAGCAGCTTGGTTCCGCAAATCAATTCACCCCTCCACTTT.

The chain recombines TRBV4-1 with TRBJ1-2, with no clear D. The germline V and J ends were trimmed by 4 bases and 0 bases, with 12 bases remaining between them. There are 15 residues in the CDR3. The germline V gene has CDR1 MGHRA and CDR2 YSYEKL. The CDR3 is CASSLPAGANYGYTF. Here the CDR3 DNA reads TGCGCCAGCAGCCTCCCAGCCGGTGCTAACTATGGCTACACCTTC.

The V gene is TRBV7-2, the J gene TRBJ2-2; TRBD1 matches 8 bases. The CDR3 is made up of 15 amino acids. J gave up 6 bases and V 5 bases, and 8 bases lay outside the gene matches. Germline V gene data show CDR1 as SGHTA and CDR2 as FQGNSA. In nucleotides, the CDR3 is TGTGCCAGCAGCCCCTGGCGACAGGGGTCCGGGGAGCTGTTTTTT. Translating it yields CASSPWRQGSGELFF. The whole variable domain, filled in from reference TRBV7-2 and TRBJ2-2, reads GAGVSQSPSNKVTEKGKDVELRCDPISGHTALYWYRQSLGQGLEFLIYFQGNSAPDKSGLPSDRFSAERTGGSVSTLTIQRTQQEDSAVYLCASSPWRQGSGELFFGEGSRLTVL.

This rearrangement joins TRBV5-1 to TRBJ2-5, with 10 nucleotides matching TRBD2. Germline CDR1 SGHRS, CDR2 YFSETQ. The CDR3 extends over 16 amino acids. V shed 0 bases and J 1 base; nucleotides not matched to a gene: 3. As DNA, the CDR3 is TGCGCCAGCAGCTTGGTGGCTAGCGGGGGCCAAGAGACCCAGTACTTC. Translating it yields CASSLVASGGQETQYF.

As for this clone: At one of its ends the junction is not consistent with the germline gene, which may arise from a read error. V is TRBV9 and J is TRBJ2-2; TRBD2 matches at 9 bases. This CDR3 has 16 residues. Germline assignment: CDR1 SGDLS and CDR2 YYNGEE. CDR3 sequence (DNA): TGTGCCAGCAGCGTAGCAGCGGGGGGTCACACCGGGGAGCCGTTTTTT. Protein: CASSVAAGGHTGEPFF.

The chain recombines TRBV18 with TRBJ1-2; D remains unclear. Trimming cost V 6 bases and J 4 bases, with 15 bases left between them. This CDR3 has 14 residues. Germline V CDR1 and CDR2: KGHSH, LQKENI. The CDR3 reads CASSPETIAYGYTF. DNA of the CDR3: TGTGCCAGCTCCCCGGAGACTATAGCCTATGGCTACACCTTC.

This sequence joins TRBV6-5 and TRBJ2-7; 9 bases align to TRBD1. The V segment lost 6 bases and the J segment 5 bases; nucleotides outside the gene matches: 8. The CDR3 consists of 14 residues. Germline CDR1 and CDR2: MNHEY and SVGAGI. The CDR3 here is CASSTPGQGHEQYF. The DNA for the CDR3 is TGTGCCAGCAGCACACCGGGACAGGGCCACGAGCAGTACTTC.

V and J are TRBV7-9 and TRBJ1-4; 8 nucleotides match TRBD1. Germline loops: CDR1 SEHNR, CDR2 FQNEAQ (reference sequence). The V and J ends lost 2 bases and 1 base, in that order; junction bases with no gene match: 3. The CDR3 has 16 amino acids. CDR3 bases: TGTGCCAGCAGCTTAACAGGGGGGCGAACTAATGAAAAACTGTTTTTT. Translation: CASSLTGGRTNEKLFF.

The V gene is TRBV2, the J gene TRBJ2-7; 9 bases are a match to TRBD2. CDR1 and CDR2 from the germline V gene are SNHLY and FYNNEI. V shed 3 bases and J 4 bases; nucleotides not matched to a gene: 7. The CDR3 runs 15 residues. The chain's CDR3 is CASSEGLAGKYEQYF. In nucleotides, the CDR3 is TGTGCCAGCAGTGAGGGGCTAGCGGGGAAATACGAGCAGTACTTC.

This clone was seen just once. This rearrangement joins TRBV9 to TRBJ1-4; 12 nucleotides line up with TRBD1. Germline lookup yields CDR1 SGDLS and CDR2 YYNGEE. This CDR3 is built from 16 residues. J was trimmed by 7 bases and V by 2 bases; bases with no gene match: 6. CDR3 bases: TGTGCCAGCAGCGTGGGACAGGGGGCGTTGAGTGAAAAACTGTTTTTT. It yields the protein CASSVGQGALSEKLFF. The whole variable domain, remainder taken from reference TRBV9 and TRBJ1-4, is DSGVTQTPKHLITATGQRVTLRCSPRSGDLSVYWYQQSLDQGLQFLIQYYNGEERAKGNILERFSAQQFPDLHSELNLSSLELGDSALYFCASSVGQGALSEKLFFGSGTQLSVL.

This clone was observed once. CDR3: CASSTSGGTDEQFF. CDR3 nucleotide sequence: TGCGCCAGCAGTACTAGCGGGGGGACGGATGAGCAGTTCTTC. This rearrangement joins TRBV10-1 to TRBJ2-1; 12 bases are a match to TRBD2. CDR3 length: 14 amino acids. Per the germline V gene, CDR1 is WNHNN and CDR2 is SYGVQD (reference sequence). V was pared by 5 bases and J by 8 bases, with 4 bases of the junction left unmatched.

The chain combines TRBV5-1 with TRBJ2-5; D might be TRBD1 (6 bases). The end of the DNA is better explained by TRBJ2-7, so the J call may be wrong. CDR1 is SGHRS and CDR2 is YFSETQ in the germline V gene. This CDR3 region has 15 residues. This chain's CDR3 is CASSLDRIPSYEQYF. Here the CDR3 DNA reads TGCGCCAGCAGCCTCGACAGGATACCTTCCTACGAGCAGTACTTC.

The genes are TRBV15 and TRBJ2-2, with 9 positions matching TRBD2. CDR1 and CDR2 from the germline V gene are LNHNV and YYDKDF (reference sequence). The CDR3 totals 16 residues. The junction had 1 base not matched to a gene; V was cut back by 0 bases and J by 2 bases. CDR3 bases: TGTGCCACCAGCAGAGAAGCGGGGGGAAACACCGGGGAGCTGTTTTTT. This gives the protein CATSREAGGNTGELFF. Drawing the rest from reference TRBV15 and TRBJ2-2, the complete variable domain is DAMVIQNPRYQVTQFGKPVTLSCSQTLNHNVMYWYQQKSSQAPKLLFHYYDKDFNNEADTPDNFQSRRPNTSFCFLDIRSPGLGDTAMYLCATSREAGGNTGELFFGEGSRLTVL.

This sequence joins TRBV6-4 and TRBJ2-7, with no clear D. Trimming took 9 bases from V and 7 from J, leaving 4 bases between them. CDR1 and CDR2 from the germline V gene are MRHNA and SNTAGT. The CDR3 covers 8 residues. Here the CDR3 reads CASWEQYF. The CDR3 bases are TGTGCCAGTTGGGAGCAGTACTTC.

About this clone: Germline is not matched at one junction end, which may reflect a read error. Here the CDR3 reads CASSFRFQGRQGTQYF. For the CDR3, the DNA is TGTGCCAGCAGCTTTCGTTTTCAGGGCCGGCAAGGGACCCAGTACTTC. The chain employs TRBV5-5 and TRBJ2-5; maybe TRBD1 (5 bases). CDR3 size: 16 residues. The germline CDR1 and CDR2 sequences are SGHKS and YYEKEE (reference sequence).

The chain carries TRBV6-1 and TRBJ1-5, with D unresolved. CDR1 MNHNS and CDR2 SASEGT come from the germline V gene. The germline V and J ends were trimmed by 7 bases and 4 bases, with 14 bases remaining between them. CDR3 size: 14 residues. In DNA form, the CDR3 reads TGTGCCAGCAACCGGGCTTTACCGAATCAGCCCCAGCATTTT. It yields the protein CASNRALPNQPQHF.

This clone is a singleton in its sample. The V gene is TRBV2, the J gene TRBJ2-2; D is unclear. CDR3 length equals 11 residues. Germline CDR1 is SNHLY and CDR2 is FYNNEI. Trimming removed 8 bases from V and 10 bases from J, with 11 bases in between. The CDR3 DNA follows: TGTGCCAGCGGTTTGGAGTTGGAGCTGTTTTTT. Translating it yields CASGLELELFF.

The chain employs TRBV5-1 and TRBJ1-4; 8 bases fit TRBD1. J was trimmed by 3 bases and V by 4 bases; bases with no gene match: 5. Germline CDR1 and CDR2: SGHRS and YFSETQ. The CDR3 totals 15 residues. The CDR3 region is CASSRTGIPNEKLFF. The CDR3 DNA sequence: TGCGCCAGCAGCAGGACAGGGATTCCTAATGAAAAACTGTTTTTT.

The chain recombines TRBV2 with TRBJ1-1; D is perhaps TRBD1 (6 bases). The CDR3 has 14 residues. The V and J ends lost 6 bases and 4 bases respectively, with 15 bases between them. The V gene's germline CDR1 is SNHLY and CDR2 FYNNEI. The CDR3 DNA is TGTGCCAGCAGCCTCCAGGGGCTGGGCACTGAAGCTTTCTTT. Encoded protein: CASSLQGLGTEAFF.